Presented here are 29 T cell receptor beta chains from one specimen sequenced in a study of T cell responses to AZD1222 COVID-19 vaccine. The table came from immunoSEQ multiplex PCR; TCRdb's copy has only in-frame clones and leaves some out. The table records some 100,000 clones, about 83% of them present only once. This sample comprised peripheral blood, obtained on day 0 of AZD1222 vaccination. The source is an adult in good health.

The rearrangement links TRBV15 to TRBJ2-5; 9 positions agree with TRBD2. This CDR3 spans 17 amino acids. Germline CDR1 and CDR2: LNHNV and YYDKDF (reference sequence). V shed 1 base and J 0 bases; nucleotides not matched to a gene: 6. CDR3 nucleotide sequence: TGTGCCACCAGCAGAGGACTAGCGGAGGGGAACCAAGAGACCCAGTACTTC. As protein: CATSRGLAEGNQETQYF.

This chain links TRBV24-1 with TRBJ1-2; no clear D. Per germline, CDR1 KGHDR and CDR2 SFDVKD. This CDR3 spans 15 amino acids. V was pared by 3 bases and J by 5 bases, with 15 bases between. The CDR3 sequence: CATSDTREGKYGYTF. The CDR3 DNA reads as TGTGCCACCAGTGATACCCGGGAGGGAAAATATGGCTACACCTTC.

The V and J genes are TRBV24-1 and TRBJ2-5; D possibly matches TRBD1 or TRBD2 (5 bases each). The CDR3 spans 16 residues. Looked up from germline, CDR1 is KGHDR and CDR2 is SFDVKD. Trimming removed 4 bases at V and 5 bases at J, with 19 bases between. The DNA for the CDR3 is TGTGCCACCAGTGACCGAGCGAGGGGCGCGTGGGAGACCCAGTACTTC. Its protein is CATSDRARGAWETQYF.

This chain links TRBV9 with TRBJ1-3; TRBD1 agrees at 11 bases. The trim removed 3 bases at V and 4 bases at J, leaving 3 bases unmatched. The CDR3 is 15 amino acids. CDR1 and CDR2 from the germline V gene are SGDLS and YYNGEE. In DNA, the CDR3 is TGTGCCAGCAGCGGGGGACAGGGGGTCGGAAACACCATATATTTT. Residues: CASSGGQGVGNTIYF.

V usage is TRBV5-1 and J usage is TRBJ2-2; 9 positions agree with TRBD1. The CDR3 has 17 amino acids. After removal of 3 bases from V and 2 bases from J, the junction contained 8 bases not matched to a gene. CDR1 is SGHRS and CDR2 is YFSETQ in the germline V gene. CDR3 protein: CASSSSRDRVNTGELFF. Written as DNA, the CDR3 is TGCGCCAGCAGCTCGAGCCGGGACAGGGTTAACACCGGGGAGCTGTTTTTT.

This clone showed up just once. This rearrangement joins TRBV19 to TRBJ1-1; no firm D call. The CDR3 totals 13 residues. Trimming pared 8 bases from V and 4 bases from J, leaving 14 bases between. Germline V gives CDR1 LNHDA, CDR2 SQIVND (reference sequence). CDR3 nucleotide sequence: TGTGCCAGTTGTTACCGGAGTTGCACTGAAGCTTTCTTT. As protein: CASCYRSCTEAFF.

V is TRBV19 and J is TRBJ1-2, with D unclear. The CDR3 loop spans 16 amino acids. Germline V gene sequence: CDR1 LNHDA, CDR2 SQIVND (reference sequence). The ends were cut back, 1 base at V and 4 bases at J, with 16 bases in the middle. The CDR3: CASSIGEQPRTYGYTF. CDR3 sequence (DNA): TGTGCCAGTAGTATAGGGGAACAACCAAGAACCTATGGCTACACCTTC.

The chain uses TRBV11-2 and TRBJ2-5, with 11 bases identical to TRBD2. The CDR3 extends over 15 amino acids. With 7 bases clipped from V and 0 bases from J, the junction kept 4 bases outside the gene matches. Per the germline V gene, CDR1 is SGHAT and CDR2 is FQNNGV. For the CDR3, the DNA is TGTGCCAGCACGCTAGCGGGAGGATACCAAGAGACCCAGTACTTC. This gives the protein CASTLAGGYQETQYF.

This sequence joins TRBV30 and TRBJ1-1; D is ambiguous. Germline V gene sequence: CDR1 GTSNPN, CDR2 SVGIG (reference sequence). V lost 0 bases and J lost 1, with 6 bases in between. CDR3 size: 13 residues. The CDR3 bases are TGTGCCTGGAGTGTCAACGAGAACACTGAAGCTTTCTTT. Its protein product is CAWSVNENTEAFF.

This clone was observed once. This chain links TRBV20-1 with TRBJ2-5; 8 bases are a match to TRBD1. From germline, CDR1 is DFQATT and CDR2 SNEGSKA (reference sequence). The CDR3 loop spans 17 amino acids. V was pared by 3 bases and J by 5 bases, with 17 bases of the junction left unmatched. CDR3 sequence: CSASPSATGAIGETQYF. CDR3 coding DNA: TGCAGTGCTAGTCCCAGCGCGACAGGGGCCATCGGGGAGACCCAGTACTTC.

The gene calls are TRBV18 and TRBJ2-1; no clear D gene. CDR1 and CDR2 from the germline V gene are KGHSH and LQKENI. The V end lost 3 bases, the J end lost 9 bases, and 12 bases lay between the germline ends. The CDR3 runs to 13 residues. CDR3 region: CASSPFFRTEQFF. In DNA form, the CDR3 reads TGTGCCAGCTCACCTTTCTTTCGGACTGAGCAGTTCTTC.

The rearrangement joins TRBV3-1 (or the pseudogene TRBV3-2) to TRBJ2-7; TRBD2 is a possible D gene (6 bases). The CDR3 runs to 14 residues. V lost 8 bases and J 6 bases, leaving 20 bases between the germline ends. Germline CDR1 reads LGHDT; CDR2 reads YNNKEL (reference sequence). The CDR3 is CASRGLGDSSEQYF. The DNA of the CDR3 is TGTGCCAGCCGGGGTTTGGGGGACTCGAGCGAGCAGTACTTC.

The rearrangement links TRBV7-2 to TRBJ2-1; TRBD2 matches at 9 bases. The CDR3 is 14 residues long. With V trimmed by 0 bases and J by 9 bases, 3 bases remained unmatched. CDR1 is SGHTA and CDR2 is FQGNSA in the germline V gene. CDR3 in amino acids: CASSLAGTSFEQFF. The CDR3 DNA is TGTGCCAGCAGCTTAGCCGGGACTAGCTTTGAGCAGTTCTTC.

The CDR3 DNA reads as TGTGCCACCAGTGATTTGACTAGCGGAGGGTATGAGCAGTTCTTC. This translates into CATSDLTSGGYEQFF. V gene TRBV24-1 combines with J gene TRBJ2-1; 8 bases align to TRBD2. The CDR3 covers 15 residues. V was pared by 0 bases and J by 8 bases, with 5 bases of the junction left unmatched. Germline V gives CDR1 KGHDR, CDR2 SFDVKD.

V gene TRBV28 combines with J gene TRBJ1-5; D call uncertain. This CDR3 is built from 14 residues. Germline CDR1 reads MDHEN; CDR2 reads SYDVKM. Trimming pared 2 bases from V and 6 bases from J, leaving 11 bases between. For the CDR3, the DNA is TGTGCCAGCAGTTTAGTAGGAGGTGGTCAGCCCCAGCATTTT. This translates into CASSLVGGGQPQHF.

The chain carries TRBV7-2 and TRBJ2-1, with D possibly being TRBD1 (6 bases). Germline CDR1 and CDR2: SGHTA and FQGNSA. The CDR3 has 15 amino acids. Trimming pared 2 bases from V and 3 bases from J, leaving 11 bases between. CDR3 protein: CASSLQGNHYNEQFF. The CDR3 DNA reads TGTGCCAGCAGCTTACAGGGGAATCACTACAATGAGCAGTTCTTC.

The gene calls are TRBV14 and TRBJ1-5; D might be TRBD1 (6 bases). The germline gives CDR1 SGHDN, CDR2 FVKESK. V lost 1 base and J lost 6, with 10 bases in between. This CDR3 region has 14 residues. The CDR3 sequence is CASSQGGAGQPQHF. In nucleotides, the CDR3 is TGTGCCAGCAGCCAAGGGGGGGCCGGTCAGCCCCAGCATTTT.

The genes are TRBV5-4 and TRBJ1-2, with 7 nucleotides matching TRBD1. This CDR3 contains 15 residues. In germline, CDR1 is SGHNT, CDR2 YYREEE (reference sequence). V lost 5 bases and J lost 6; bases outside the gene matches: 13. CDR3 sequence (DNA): TGTGCCAGCAGGCGCGCAGGGGGACGTAGTGATGGCTACACCTTC. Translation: CASRRAGGRSDGYTF.

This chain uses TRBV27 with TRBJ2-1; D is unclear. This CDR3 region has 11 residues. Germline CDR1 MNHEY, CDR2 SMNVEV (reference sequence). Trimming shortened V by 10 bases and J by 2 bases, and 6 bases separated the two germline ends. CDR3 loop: CAIKAYNEQFF. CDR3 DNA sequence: TGTGCCATTAAGGCCTACAATGAGCAGTTCTTC.

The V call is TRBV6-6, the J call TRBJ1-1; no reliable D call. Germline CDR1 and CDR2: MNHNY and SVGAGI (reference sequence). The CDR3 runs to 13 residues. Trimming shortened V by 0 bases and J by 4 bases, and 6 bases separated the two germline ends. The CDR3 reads CASSYSTSTEAFF. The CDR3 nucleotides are TGTGCCAGCAGTTACTCGACAAGCACTGAAGCTTTCTTT.

The CDR3 is CAIRTGDSWADTQYF. CDR3 nucleotides: TGTGCCATCAGAACAGGGGACTCCTGGGCAGATACGCAGTATTTT. This chain connects TRBV10-3 to TRBJ2-3; perhaps TRBD1 as D (7 bases). This CDR3 is 15 amino acids long. From germline, CDR1 is ENHRY and CDR2 SYGVKD. V lost 6 bases and J lost 4, with 17 bases in between.

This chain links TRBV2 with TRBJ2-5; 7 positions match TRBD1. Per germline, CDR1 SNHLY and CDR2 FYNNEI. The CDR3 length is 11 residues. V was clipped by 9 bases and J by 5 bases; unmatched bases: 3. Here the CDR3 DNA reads TGTGCCAGGGAGACAGGGGAGACCCAGTACTTC. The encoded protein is CARETGETQYF. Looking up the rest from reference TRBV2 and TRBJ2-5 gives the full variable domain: EPEVTQTPSHQVTQMGQEVILRCVPISNHLYFYWYRQILGQKVEFLVSFYNNEISEKSEIFDDQFSVERPDGSNFTLKIRSTKLEDSAMYFCARETGETQYFGPGTRLLVL.

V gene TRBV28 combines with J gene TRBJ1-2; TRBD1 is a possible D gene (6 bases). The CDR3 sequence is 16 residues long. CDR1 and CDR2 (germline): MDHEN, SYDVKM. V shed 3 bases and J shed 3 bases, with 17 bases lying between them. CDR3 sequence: CASSFSGRGGDYGYTF. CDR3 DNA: TGTGCCAGCAGTTTCTCCGGGAGGGGGGGCGACTATGGCTACACCTTC.

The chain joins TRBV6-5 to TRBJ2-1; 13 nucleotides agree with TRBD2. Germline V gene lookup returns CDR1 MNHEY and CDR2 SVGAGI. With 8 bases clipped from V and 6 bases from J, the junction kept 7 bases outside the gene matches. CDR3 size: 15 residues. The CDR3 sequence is CASLRTSGRGNEQFF. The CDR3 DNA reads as TGTGCCAGCCTTAGAACTAGCGGGAGGGGCAATGAGCAGTTCTTC.

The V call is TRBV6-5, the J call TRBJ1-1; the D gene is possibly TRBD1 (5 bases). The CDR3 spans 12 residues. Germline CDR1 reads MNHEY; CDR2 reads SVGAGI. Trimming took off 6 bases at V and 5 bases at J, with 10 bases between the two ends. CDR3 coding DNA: TGTGCCAGCAGCCGGGGGGATACTGAAGCTTTCTTT. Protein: CASSRGDTEAFF.

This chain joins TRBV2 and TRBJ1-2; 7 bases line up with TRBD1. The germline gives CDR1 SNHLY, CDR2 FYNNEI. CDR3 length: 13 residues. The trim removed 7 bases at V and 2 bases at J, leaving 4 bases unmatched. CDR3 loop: CASIQGGNYGYTF. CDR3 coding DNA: TGTGCCAGCATCCAGGGGGGGAACTATGGCTACACCTTC.

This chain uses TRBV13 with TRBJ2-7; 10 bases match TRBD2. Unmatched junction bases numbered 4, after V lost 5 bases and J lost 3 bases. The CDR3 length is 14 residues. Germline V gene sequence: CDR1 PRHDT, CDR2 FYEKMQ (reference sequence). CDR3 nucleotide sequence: TGTGCCAGCAGCCCCGTAGCGGGAGGCTACGAGCAGTACTTC. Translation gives CASSPVAGGYEQYF.

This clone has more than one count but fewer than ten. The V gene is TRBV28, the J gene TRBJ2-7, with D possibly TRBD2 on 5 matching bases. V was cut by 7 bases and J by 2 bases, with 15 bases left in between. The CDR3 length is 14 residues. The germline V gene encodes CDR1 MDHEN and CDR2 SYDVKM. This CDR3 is CASTPSGNTYEQYF. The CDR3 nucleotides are TGTGCCAGCACCCCTTCGGGGAACACCTACGAGCAGTACTTC.

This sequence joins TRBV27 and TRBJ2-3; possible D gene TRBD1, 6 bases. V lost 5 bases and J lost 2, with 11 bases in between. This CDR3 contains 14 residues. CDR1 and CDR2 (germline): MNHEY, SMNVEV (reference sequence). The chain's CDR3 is CASSLRQATDTQYF. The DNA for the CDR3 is TGTGCCAGCAGTCTCCGACAGGCCACAGATACGCAGTATTTT.